This T cell receptor beta chain was retrieved from a study of spatial heterogeneity in lung cancer. About the research overall: Detected beta-chain sequences consistently exceeded alpha-chain sequences.

The junction had 4 bases not matched to a gene; V was cut back by 5 bases and J by 4 bases. CDR3 length: 13 amino acids. This sample's time point: blood at routine non-recurrence follow-up after resection. TCRdb re-derived calls from the 5' RACE reads in MiXCR, one entry per CDR3 protein. The table includes tens of thousands of distinct CDR3 sequences, roughly 10% detected once. The chain joins TRBV12-3 or TRBV12-4 to TRBJ2-5; 7 bases fit TRBD1. The source is a male donor with early-stage non-small cell lung cancer. The sample was PBMCs, taken at follow-up. The CDR3 sequence is CASSGTERETQYF. The CDR3 DNA is TGTGCCAGCAGTGGGACAGAGCGAGAGACCCAGTACTTC.